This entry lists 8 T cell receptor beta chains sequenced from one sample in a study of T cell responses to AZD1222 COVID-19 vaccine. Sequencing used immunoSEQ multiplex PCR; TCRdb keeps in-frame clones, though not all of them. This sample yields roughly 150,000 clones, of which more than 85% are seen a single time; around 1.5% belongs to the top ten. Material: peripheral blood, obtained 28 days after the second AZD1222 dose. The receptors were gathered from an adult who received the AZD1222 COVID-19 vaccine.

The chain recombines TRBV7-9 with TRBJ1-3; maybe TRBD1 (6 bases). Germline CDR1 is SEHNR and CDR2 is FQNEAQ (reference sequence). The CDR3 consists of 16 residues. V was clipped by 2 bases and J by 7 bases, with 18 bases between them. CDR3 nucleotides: TGTGCCAGCAGCTTATGGGTCGGGACATTGGGGAACACCATATATTTT. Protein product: CASSLWVGTLGNTIYF.

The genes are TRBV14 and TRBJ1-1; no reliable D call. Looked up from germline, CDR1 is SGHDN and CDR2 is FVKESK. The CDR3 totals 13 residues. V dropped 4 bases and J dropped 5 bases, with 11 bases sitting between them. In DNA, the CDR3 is TGTGCCAGCAGCCCTGGGGTGGTAACTGAAGCTTTCTTT. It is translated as CASSPGVVTEAFF.

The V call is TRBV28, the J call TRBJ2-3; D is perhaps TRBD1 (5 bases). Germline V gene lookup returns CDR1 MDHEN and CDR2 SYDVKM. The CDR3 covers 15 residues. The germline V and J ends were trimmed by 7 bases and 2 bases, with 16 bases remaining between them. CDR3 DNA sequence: TGTGCCAGCACCCTCCTAAAGGGGAACACAGATACGCAGTATTTT. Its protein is CASTLLKGNTDTQYF.

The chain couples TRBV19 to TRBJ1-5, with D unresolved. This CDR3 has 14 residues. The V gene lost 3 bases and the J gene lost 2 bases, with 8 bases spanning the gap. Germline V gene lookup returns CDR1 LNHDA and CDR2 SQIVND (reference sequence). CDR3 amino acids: CASSIRSRNQPQHF. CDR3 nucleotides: TGTGCCAGTAGTATTAGATCCCGCAATCAGCCCCAGCATTTT.

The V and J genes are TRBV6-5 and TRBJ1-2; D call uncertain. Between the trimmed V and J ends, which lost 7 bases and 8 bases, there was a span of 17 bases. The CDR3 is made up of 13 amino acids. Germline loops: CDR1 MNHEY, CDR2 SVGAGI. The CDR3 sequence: CASTLFGGLGYTF. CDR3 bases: TGTGCCAGCACCTTATTCGGAGGGCTGGGCTACACCTTC.

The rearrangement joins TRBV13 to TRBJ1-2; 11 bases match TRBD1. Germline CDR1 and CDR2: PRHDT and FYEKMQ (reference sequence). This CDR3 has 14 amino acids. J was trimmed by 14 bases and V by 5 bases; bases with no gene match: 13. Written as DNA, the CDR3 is TGTGCCAGCAGCCAGCGGAGGGACAGGGGGACTTCGACCTTC. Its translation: CASSQRRDRGTSTF.

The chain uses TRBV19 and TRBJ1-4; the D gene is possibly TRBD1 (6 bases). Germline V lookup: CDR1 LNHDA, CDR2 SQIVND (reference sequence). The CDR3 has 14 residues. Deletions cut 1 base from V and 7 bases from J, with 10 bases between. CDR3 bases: TGTGCCAGTAGTATAGGGACAGCAGGTGAAAAACTGTTTTTT. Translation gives CASSIGTAGEKLFF.

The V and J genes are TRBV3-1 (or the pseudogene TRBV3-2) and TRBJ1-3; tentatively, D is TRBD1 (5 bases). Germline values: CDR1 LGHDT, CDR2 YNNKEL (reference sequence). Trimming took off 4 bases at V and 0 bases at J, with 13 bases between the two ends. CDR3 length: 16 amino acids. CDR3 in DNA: TGTGCCAGCAGCCCCGGGGGACGGATCTCTGGAAACACCATATATTTT. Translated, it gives CASSPGGRISGNTIYF.